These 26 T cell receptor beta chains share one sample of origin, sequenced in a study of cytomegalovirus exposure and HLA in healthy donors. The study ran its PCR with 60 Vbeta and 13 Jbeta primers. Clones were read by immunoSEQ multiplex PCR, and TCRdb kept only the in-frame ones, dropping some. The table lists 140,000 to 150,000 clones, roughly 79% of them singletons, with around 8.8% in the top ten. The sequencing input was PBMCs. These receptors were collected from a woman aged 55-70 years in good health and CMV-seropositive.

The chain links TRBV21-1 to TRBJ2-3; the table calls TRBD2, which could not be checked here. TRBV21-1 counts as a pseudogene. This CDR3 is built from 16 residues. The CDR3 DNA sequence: TGTGCCAGCAGCAAAGTCCGGCGGGATCGCACAGATACGCAGTATTTT. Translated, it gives CASSKVRRDRTDTQYF.

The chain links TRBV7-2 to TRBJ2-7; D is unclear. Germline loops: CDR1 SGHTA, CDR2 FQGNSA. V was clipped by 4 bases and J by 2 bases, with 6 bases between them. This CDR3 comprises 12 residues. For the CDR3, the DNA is TGTGCCAGCAGCTCCCTTACCTACGAGCAGTACTTC. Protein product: CASSSLTYEQYF. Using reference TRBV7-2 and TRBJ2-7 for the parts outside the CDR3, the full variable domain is GAGVSQSPSNKVTEKGKDVELRCDPISGHTALYWYRQSLGQGLEFLIYFQGNSAPDKSGLPSDRFSAERTGGSVSTLTIQRTQQEDSAVYLCASSSLTYEQYFGPGTRLTVT.

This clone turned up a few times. Here the CDR3 reads CASSLVLRRTAYNEQFF. The CDR3 region has the DNA TGTGCCAGCAGCTTGGTGCTACGGCGGACAGCCTACAATGAGCAGTTCTTC. This rearrangement joins TRBV5-4 to TRBJ2-1; the D gene is possibly TRBD1 (6 bases). Germline loops: CDR1 SGHNT, CDR2 YYREEE (reference sequence). V lost 0 bases to trimming and J lost 2 bases, with 15 bases between them. The CDR3 runs 17 residues.

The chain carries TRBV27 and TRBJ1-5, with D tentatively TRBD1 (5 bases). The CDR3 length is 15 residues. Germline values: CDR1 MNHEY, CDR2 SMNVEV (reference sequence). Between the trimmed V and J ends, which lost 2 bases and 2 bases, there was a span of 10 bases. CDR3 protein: CASSLIGGGNQPQHF. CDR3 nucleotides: TGTGCCAGCAGTTTAATCGGGGGAGGCAATCAGCCCCAGCATTTT.

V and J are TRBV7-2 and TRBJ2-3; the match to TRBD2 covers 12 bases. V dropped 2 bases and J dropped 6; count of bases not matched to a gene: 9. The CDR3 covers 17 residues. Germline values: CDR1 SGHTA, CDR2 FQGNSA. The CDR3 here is CASSLSSGTSGRDTQYF. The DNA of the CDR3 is TGTGCCAGCAGCTTATCTTCCGGAACTAGCGGGAGGGATACGCAGTATTTT. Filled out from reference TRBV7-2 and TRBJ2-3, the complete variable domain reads GAGVSQSPSNKVTEKGKDVELRCDPISGHTALYWYRQSLGQGLEFLIYFQGNSAPDKSGLPSDRFSAERTGGSVSTLTIQRTQQEDSAVYLCASSLSSGTSGRDTQYFGPGTRLTVL.

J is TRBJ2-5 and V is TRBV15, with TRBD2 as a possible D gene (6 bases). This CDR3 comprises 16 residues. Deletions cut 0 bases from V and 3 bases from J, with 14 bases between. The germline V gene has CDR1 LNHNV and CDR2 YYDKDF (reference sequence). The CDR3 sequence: CATSREGDSGEETQYF. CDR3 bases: TGTGCCACCAGCAGAGAAGGAGACTCGGGAGAAGAGACCCAGTACTTC.

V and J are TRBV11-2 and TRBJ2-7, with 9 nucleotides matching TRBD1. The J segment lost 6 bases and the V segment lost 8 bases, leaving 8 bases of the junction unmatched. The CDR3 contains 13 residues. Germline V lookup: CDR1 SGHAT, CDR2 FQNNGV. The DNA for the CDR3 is TGTGCCAGCTCCGCGGACAGGGGACGCGAGCAGTACTTC. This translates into CASSADRGREQYF.

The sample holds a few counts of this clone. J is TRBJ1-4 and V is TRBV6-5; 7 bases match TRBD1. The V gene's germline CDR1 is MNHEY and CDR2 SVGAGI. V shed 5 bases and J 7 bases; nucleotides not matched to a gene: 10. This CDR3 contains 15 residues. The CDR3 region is CASSPTGAPGEKLFF. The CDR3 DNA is TGTGCCAGCAGTCCAACAGGGGCCCCTGGTGAAAAACTGTTTTTT.

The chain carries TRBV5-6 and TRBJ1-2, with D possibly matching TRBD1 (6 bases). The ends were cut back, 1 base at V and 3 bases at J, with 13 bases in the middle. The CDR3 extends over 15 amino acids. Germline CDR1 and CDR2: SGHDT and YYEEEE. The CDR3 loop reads CASSLWGGADYGYTF. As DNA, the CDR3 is TGTGCCAGCAGCTTGTGGGGGGGCGCGGACTATGGCTACACCTTC. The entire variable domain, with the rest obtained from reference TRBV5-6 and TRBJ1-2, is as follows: DAGVTQSPTHLIKTRGQQVTLRCSPKSGHDTVSWYQQALGQGPQFIFQYYEEEERQRGNFPDRFSGHQFPNYSSELNVNALLLGDSALYLCASSLWGGADYGYTFGSGTRLTVV.

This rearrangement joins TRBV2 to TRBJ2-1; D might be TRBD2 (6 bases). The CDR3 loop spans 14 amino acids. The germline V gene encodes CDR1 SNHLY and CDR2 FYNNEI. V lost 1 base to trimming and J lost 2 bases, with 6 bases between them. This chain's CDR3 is CASSEGLAYNEQFF. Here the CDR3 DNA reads TGTGCCAGCAGTGAAGGACTAGCCTACAATGAGCAGTTCTTC.

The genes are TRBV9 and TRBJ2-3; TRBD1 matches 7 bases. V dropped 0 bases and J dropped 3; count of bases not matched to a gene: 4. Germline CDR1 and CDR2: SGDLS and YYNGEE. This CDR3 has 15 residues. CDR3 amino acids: CASSVAGGGTDTQYF. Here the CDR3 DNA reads TGTGCCAGCAGCGTAGCAGGGGGTGGGACAGATACGCAGTATTTT.

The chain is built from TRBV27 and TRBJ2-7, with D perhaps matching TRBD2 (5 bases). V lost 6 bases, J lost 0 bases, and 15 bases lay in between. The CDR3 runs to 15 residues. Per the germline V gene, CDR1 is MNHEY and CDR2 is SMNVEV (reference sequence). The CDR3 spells CASSLRGLSSYEQYF. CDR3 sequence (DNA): TGTGCCAGCAGCCTCCGTGGACTCAGCTCCTACGAGCAGTACTTC.

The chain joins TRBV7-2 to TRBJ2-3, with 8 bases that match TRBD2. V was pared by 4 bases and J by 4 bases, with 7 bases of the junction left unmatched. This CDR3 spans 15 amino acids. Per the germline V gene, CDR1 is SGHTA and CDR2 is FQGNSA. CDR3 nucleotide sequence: TGTGCCAGCAGCTCCAGTAGCGGGGAAGCAGATACGCAGTATTTT. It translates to CASSSSSGEADTQYF.

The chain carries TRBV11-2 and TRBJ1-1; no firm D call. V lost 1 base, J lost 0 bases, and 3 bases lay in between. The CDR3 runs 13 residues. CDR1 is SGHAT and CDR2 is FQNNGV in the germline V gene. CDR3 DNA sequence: TGTGCCAGCAGCTTAGGAGTGAACACTGAAGCTTTCTTT. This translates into CASSLGVNTEAFF.

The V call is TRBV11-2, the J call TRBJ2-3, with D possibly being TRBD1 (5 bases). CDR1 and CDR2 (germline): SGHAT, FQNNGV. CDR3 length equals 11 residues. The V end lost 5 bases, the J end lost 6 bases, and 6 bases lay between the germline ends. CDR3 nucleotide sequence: TGTGCCAGCAGCCCAGGGGATACGCAGTATTTT. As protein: CASSPGDTQYF.

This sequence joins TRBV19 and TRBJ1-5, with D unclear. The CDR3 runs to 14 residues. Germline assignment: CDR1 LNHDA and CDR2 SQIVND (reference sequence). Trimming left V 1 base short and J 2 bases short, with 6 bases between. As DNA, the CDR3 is TGTGCCAGTAGTATAGCCAGTGGCAATCAGCCCCAGCATTTT. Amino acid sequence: CASSIASGNQPQHF.

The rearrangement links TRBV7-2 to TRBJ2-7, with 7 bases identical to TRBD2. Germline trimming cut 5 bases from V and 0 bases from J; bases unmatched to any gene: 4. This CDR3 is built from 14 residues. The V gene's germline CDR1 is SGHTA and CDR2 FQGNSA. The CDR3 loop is CASSPGLGSYEQYF. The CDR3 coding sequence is TGTGCCAGCAGCCCCGGACTAGGCTCCTACGAGCAGTACTTC.

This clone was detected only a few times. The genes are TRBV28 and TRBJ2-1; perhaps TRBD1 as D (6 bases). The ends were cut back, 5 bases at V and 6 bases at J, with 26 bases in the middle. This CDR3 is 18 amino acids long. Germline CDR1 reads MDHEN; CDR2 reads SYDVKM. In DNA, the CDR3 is TGTGCCAGCAGTGACAGGCATTCCAGGAACCTAAAGGGCAATGAGCAGTTCTTC. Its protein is CASSDRHSRNLKGNEQFF.

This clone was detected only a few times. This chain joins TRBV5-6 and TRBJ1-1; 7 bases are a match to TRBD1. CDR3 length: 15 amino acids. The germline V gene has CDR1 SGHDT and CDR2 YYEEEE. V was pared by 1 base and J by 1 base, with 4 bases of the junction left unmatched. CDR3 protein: CASSLPRGRNTEAFF. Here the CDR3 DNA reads TGTGCCAGCAGCTTGCCCAGGGGGAGGAACACTGAAGCTTTCTTT.

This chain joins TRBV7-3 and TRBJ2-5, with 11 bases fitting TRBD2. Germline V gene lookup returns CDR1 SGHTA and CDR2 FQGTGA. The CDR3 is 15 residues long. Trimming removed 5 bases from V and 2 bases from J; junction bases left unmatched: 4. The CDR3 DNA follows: TGTGCCAGCAGCATACTAGCGGGAGATCAAGAGACCCAGTACTTC. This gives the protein CASSILAGDQETQYF.

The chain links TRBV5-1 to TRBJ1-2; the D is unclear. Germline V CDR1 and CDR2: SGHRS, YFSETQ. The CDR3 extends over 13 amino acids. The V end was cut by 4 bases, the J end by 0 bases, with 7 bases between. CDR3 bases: TGCGCCAGCAGCGAGACTTCTAACTATGGCTACACCTTC. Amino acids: CASSETSNYGYTF.

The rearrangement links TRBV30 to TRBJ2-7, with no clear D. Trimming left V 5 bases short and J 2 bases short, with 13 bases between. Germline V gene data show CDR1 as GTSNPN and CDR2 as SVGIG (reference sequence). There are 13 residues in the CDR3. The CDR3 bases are TGTGCCTGGGACGACTTCCCTCCCTACGAGCAGTACTTC. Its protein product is CAWDDFPPYEQYF.

The CDR3 DNA follows: TGTGCCAGCAGTGAATGGAACAGGGGAAGGGAAAAACTGTTTTTT. It yields the protein CASSEWNRGREKLFF. This chain uses TRBV25-1 with TRBJ1-4, with TRBD1 matching over 7 bases. The length of the CDR3 is 15 residues. The J segment lost 8 bases and the V segment lost 1 base, leaving 7 bases of the junction unmatched. In germline, CDR1 is MGHDK, CDR2 SYGVNS.

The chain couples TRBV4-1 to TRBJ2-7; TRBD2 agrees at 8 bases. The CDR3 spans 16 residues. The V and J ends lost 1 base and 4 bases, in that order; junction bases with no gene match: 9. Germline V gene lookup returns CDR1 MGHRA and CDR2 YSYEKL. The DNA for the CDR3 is TGCGCCAGCAGCCAAGTTCCGGGACTAGGGCAATACGAGCAGTACTTC. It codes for CASSQVPGLGQYEQYF.

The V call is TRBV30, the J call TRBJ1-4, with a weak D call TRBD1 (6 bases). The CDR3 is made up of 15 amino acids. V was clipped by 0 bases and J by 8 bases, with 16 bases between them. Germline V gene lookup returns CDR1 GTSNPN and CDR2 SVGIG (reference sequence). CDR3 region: CAWSVPGAQGEKLFF. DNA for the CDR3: TGTGCCTGGAGTGTCCCCGGGGCCCAGGGGGAAAAACTGTTTTTT.

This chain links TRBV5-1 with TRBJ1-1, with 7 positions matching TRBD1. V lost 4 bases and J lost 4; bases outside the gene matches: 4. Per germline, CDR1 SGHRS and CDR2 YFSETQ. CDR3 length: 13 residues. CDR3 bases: TGCGCCAGCAGCGCCTCAGGGGGCACTGAAGCTTTCTTT. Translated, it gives CASSASGGTEAFF.